Sequencing of this TCR beta chain was carried out in a study of human versus mouse CDR3 diversity and MHC coevolution. The CDR3 consists of 14 residues. V lost 2 bases, J lost 0 bases, and 8 bases lay in between. The germline V gene encodes CDR1 KGHSH and CDR2 LQKENI. Study results and caveats: Human CDR3s averaged more deletions and insertions than mouse CDR3s.

On this clone itself: The antigen is undetermined.

Sequenced by immunoSEQ multiplex PCR; TCRdb stores in-frame clones only, minus some. The sample records about 60,000 clones, 94% being singletons. Naive CD4 T cells, CD45RO-negative and CD62L-positive, were flow-sorted from PBMCs. The rearrangement links TRBV18 to TRBJ2-7, with D unresolved. The receptor's source is a person between 55 and 69 years old in good health. The material sequenced was naive CD4+ T cells from blood. Subset indicated: CD45RO-negative CD62L-positive naive CD4 T cells. The CDR3 region is CASSPSRLSYEQYF. Written as DNA, the CDR3 is TGTGCCAGCTCACCAAGCAGACTCTCCTACGAGCAGTACTTC. The full variable domain, with the rest looked up from reference TRBV18 and TRBJ2-7, is NAGVMQNPRHLVRRRGQEARLRCSPMKGHSHVYWYRQLPEEGLKFMVYLQKENIIDESGMPKERFSAEFPKEGPSILRIQQVVRGDSAAYFCASSPSRLSYEQYFGPGTRLTVT.